This T cell receptor beta chain was recovered during a study of control samples from healthy donors and cancer patients (dated by TCRdb to about 2020). The library was obtained by the immunoSEQ multiplex PCR assay. This is the immuneACCESS table as TCRdb keeps it, with only in-frame sequences that have V and J called. A part of the clones is gone; compared with another copy, unresolved V genes explain less than half, and the rest is unexplained. The sample records some 130,000 clones, about 93% of which are singletons. Clones ranked in the top ten supply 1.7% of the sample. From a lookup of the germline V gene (reference sequence), CDR1 and CDR2 are LGHDT and YNNKEL. Trimming costs V 5 bases and J 4 bases, and their ends lie 19 bases apart. The CDR3 runs 16 residues from the cysteine to the phenylalanine. The only DNA kept is the CDR3, 48 bases in frame from the first base. Notes on this clone: The clone's antigen remains unknown. The input lacks base qualities; no much larger clone sits a single base away.

The source of this sequence is a middle-aged man with head and neck cancer. The sample was PBMCs. The rearrangement combines TRBV3-1 (or the pseudogene TRBV3-2) with TRBJ2-3, with the D gene not confidently named. The CDR3 region reads CASSSKPLGPPDTQYF. The DNA reads as follows: TGTGCCAGCAGCTCCAAACCCCTGGGTCCCCCAGATACGCAGTATTTT.